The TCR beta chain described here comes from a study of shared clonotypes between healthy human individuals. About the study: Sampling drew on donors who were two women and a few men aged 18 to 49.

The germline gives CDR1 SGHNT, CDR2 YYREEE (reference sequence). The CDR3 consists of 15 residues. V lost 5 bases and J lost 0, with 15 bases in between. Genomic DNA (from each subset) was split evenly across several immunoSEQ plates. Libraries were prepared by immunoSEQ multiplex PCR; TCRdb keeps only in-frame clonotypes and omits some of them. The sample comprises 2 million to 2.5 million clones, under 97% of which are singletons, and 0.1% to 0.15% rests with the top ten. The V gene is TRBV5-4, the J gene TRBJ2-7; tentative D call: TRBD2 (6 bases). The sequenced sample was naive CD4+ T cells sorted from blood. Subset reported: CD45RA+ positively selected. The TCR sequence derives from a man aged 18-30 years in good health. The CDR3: CASRRDLMSSYEQYF. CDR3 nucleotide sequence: TGTGCCAGCAGACGGGACTTGATGAGCTCCTACGAGCAGTACTTC.